Each of the 15 T cell receptor beta chains below was sequenced from the same sample in a study of control samples from healthy donors and cancer patients. The data were produced by immunoSEQ multiplex PCR, yet TCRdb's version contains in-frame clones alone and is incomplete. The sample holds about 140,000 clones, less than 90% seen once. Input material: blood. These receptor sequences come from a woman in her 30s in good health.

The chain combines TRBV10-1 with TRBJ1-5; the D is unclear. Trimming removed 3 bases at V and 7 bases at J, with 10 bases between. From germline, CDR1 is WNHNN and CDR2 SYGVQD (reference sequence). The CDR3 spans 13 residues. The CDR3 reads CASSDEGSQPQHF. DNA for the CDR3: TGCGCCAGCAGTGACGAAGGTAGCCAGCCCCAGCATTTT.

This chain links TRBV2 with TRBJ2-7; perhaps TRBD2 as D (6 bases). V shed 11 bases and J shed 6 bases, with 17 bases lying between them. The CDR3 contains 12 residues. Germline CDR1 reads SNHLY; CDR2 reads FYNNEI. The CDR3 nucleotides read TGTGCCTCCAGGGCGGGGAGTGCCGAGCAGTACTTC. Translation gives CASRAGSAEQYF.

The V gene is TRBV9, the J gene TRBJ1-5; no definite D call. V dropped 3 bases and J dropped 2 bases, with 12 bases sitting between them. CDR1 SGDLS and CDR2 YYNGEE come from the germline V gene. The CDR3 contains 15 residues. The CDR3 region has the DNA TGTGCCAGCAGCGCATCCCCCTGGGGCAATCAGCCCCAGCATTTT. Its translation is CASSASPWGNQPQHF.

This clone was seen just once. The chain recombines TRBV24-1 with TRBJ1-1; D is unresolved. Germline V gene data show CDR1 as KGHDR and CDR2 as SFDVKD. Trimming pared 8 bases from V and 11 bases from J, leaving 20 bases between. The CDR3 runs to 13 residues. The CDR3 spells CATTYGIGKSAFF. DNA for the CDR3: TGTGCCACCACCTATGGAATCGGAAAAAGCGCTTTCTTT.

The V gene is TRBV3-1 (or the pseudogene TRBV3-2), the J gene TRBJ1-6; 7 bases match TRBD1. With V trimmed by 6 bases and J by 6 bases, 5 bases remained unmatched. Per germline, CDR1 LGHDT and CDR2 YNNKEL (reference sequence). The CDR3 spans 14 residues. As DNA, the CDR3 is TGTGCCAGCAGACAGGGGACAGTTAATTCACCCCTCCACTTT. This encodes CASRQGTVNSPLHF.

V usage is TRBV18 and J usage is TRBJ2-2; tentatively, D is TRBD2 (6 bases). Germline lookup yields CDR1 KGHSH and CDR2 LQKENI. The ends were cut back, 3 bases at V and 7 bases at J, with 12 bases in the middle. This CDR3 has 14 residues. CDR3 nucleotide sequence: TGTGCCAGCTCACCTAGAACTAGCTTCGGGGAGCTGTTTTTT. Its translation: CASSPRTSFGELFF.

The chain joins TRBV29-1 to TRBJ1-1; 9 positions match TRBD1. Unmatched junction bases numbered 13, after V lost 1 base and J lost 10 bases. Germline V CDR1 and CDR2: SQVTM, ANQGSEA. The CDR3 spans 15 residues. This CDR3 is CSVEVGNRGRGLAFF. CDR3 DNA sequence: TGCAGCGTTGAAGTGGGCAACAGGGGGCGCGGGTTAGCTTTCTTT.

J is TRBJ1-2 and V is TRBV6-1; D is perhaps TRBD1 (6 bases). V lost 3 bases, J lost 0 bases, and 17 bases lay in between. The CDR3 loop spans 17 amino acids. Germline lookup yields CDR1 MNHNS and CDR2 SASEGT. CDR3 sequence (DNA): TGTGCCAGCAGTGACGGGACACTAGCTCCGTCTAACTATGGCTACACCTTC. Translation: CASSDGTLAPSNYGYTF.

Only a few counts were recorded for this clone. The chain combines TRBV27 with TRBJ2-7; TRBD1 matches 8 bases. CDR3 size: 13 residues. Looked up from germline, CDR1 is MNHEY and CDR2 is SMNVEV (reference sequence). Trimming removed 5 bases from V and 5 bases from J; junction bases left unmatched: 5. The CDR3 DNA is TGTGCCAGCAGTCACAGGGGGGTAGACGAGCAGTACTTC. Protein product: CASSHRGVDEQYF.

The V and J genes are TRBV18 and TRBJ1-4; 11 bases map to TRBD1. V lost 5 bases to trimming and J lost 8 bases; unmatched junction nucleotides: 7. This CDR3 has 15 residues. CDR1 and CDR2 (germline): KGHSH, LQKENI. The CDR3 here is CASSATGTGGEKLFF. In DNA, the CDR3 is TGTGCCAGCTCAGCTACCGGGACAGGGGGAGAAAAACTGTTTTTT.

The chain has TRBV2 and TRBJ1-1; a weak D match, TRBD1 (6 bases). The CDR3 length is 14 residues. Germline V gene data show CDR1 as SNHLY and CDR2 as FYNNEI. V was clipped by 7 bases and J by 5 bases, with 17 bases between them. The DNA of the CDR3 is TGTGCCAGCACTTTTGGGGGGGGGCGGACTGAAGCTTTCTTT. Residues: CASTFGGGRTEAFF.

The table lists this clone with a count of one. The chain has TRBV28 and TRBJ2-5; possibly TRBD1 for D (5 bases). Germline assignment: CDR1 MDHEN and CDR2 SYDVKM. Trimming removed 2 bases at V and 5 bases at J, with 15 bases between. The CDR3 runs to 15 residues. CDR3 sequence (DNA): TGTGCCAGCAGTTTACCCCAAGGACACGCTGAGACCCAGTACTTC. Encoded protein: CASSLPQGHAETQYF.

This clone appeared a single time. The V and J genes are TRBV5-1 and TRBJ2-3, with D maybe TRBD2 (5 bases). This CDR3 is built from 15 residues. Germline V gene sequence: CDR1 SGHRS, CDR2 YFSETQ. Trimming pared 2 bases from V and 1 base from J, leaving 11 bases between. The chain's CDR3 is CASSFGVYGTDTQYF. The CDR3 nucleotides read TGCGCCAGCAGCTTCGGGGTCTACGGCACAGATACGCAGTATTTT.

As regards this clone: Other DNA sequences in the same sample also yield this CDR3. The rearrangement links TRBV3-1 (or the pseudogene TRBV3-2) to TRBJ1-5; D possibly corresponds to TRBD1 (5 bases). V lost 0 bases to trimming and J lost 5 bases, with 8 bases between them. This CDR3 is built from 14 residues. CDR1 is LGHDT and CDR2 is YNNKEL in the germline V gene (reference sequence). The CDR3 is CASSQELGDQPQHF. CDR3 coding DNA: TGTGCCAGCAGCCAAGAACTGGGGGATCAGCCCCAGCATTTT.

V usage is TRBV5-1 and J usage is TRBJ1-5; D unclear. Germline V gene lookup returns CDR1 SGHRS and CDR2 YFSETQ. The CDR3 spans 15 residues. Trimming took 0 bases from V and 5 from J, leaving 12 bases between them. The CDR3 loop is CASSLESAGDQPQHF. CDR3 nucleotide sequence: TGCGCCAGCAGCTTGGAGTCGGCCGGGGATCAGCCCCAGCATTTT.